The rows below give T cell receptor beta chains drawn from one sample of a study of cytomegalovirus exposure and HLA in healthy donors. Clones were read by immunoSEQ multiplex PCR, and TCRdb kept only the in-frame ones, dropping some. This table holds some 150,000 clones, about 70% found once. The sequenced sample consisted of PBMCs. The receptors were gathered from a woman aged 40 to 55 in good health and CMV-seronegative. Each CDR3 is given with its conserved first and last residue. Each record gives: V gene, D gene, J gene, clone size, CDR3 DNA, CDR3 protein. D genes are given only for firm matches. Clone size is not always given. Where it is, it says once, few, many or a class for expanded clones.

TRBV11-2	-	TRBJ1-1	once	TGTGCCAGCAGCTTCGGGGGAATGAACACTGAAGCTTTCTTT	CASSFGGMNTEAFF
TRBV18	-	TRBJ1-6	-	TGTGCCAGCTCACTCTCCGGGGATAACTCACCCCTCCACTTT	CASSLSGDNSPLHF
TRBV7-9	-	TRBJ1-3	-	TGTGCCAGCAGCTTAGGGCCCACCATATATTTT	CASSLGPTIYF
TRBV7-9	-	TRBJ1-5	-	TGTGCCAGCGCCTGGGCGGGGGGTGGCAATCAGCCCCAGCATTTT	CASAWAGGGNQPQHF
TRBV6-1	TRBD1	TRBJ1-1	-	TGTGCCAGCTTGGGACAGCTGAACACTGAAGCTTTCTTT	CASLGQLNTEAFF
TRBV2	TRBD1	TRBJ2-1	-	TGTGCCAGCAGTGAGAACAGGGGTCTGTACAATGAGCAGTTCTTC	CASSENRGLYNEQFF
TRBV27	-	TRBJ1-1	-	TGTGCCAGCAGTGGACTTACTAGTAACACTGAAGCTTTCTTT	CASSGLTSNTEAFF
TRBV4-2	-	TRBJ1-6	-	TGTGCCAGCAGCTCGACAGCAAGCTCCTATAATTCACCCCTCCACTTT	CASSSTASSYNSPLHF
TRBV18	-	TRBJ1-1	few	TGTGCCAGCTCAGCCTCCCAGGGGAACACTGAAGCTTTCTTT	CASSASQGNTEAFF
TRBV19	-	TRBJ1-5	-	TGTGCCAGTATACCCCAGGGAACTTATAGCAATCAGCCCCAGCATTTT	CASIPQGTYSNQPQHF
TRBV15	-	TRBJ2-7	-	TGTGCCACCAGCACCAGACAGGAACCCTACGAGCAGTACTTC	CATSTRQEPYEQYF
TRBV2	-	TRBJ2-2	few	TGTGCCAGCGGGCAGGGTCCCACCGGGGAGCTGTTTTTT	CASGQGPTGELFF
TRBV19	-	TRBJ2-7	-	TGTGCCAGTAGTGATCAGGGCTACGAGCAGTACTTC	CASSDQGYEQYF
TRBV27	-	TRBJ2-5	few	TGTGCCAGCAGTAACACGGCGGCTGGAGAGACCCAGTACTTC	CASSNTAAGETQYF
TRBV7-9	-	TRBJ1-4	-	TGTGCCAGCAGCTTAGTCCCAGGGACTAATGAAAAACTGTTTTTT	CASSLVPGTNEKLFF
TRBV5-1	-	TRBJ1-1	-	TGCGCCAGCAGCTCCGGGACTACTGAAGCTTTCTTT	CASSSGTTEAFF
TRBV7-9	-	TRBJ2-5	-	TGTGCCAGCAGCTTAAGACAGACCCAAGAGACCCAGTACTTC	CASSLRQTQETQYF
TRBV7-3	TRBD2	TRBJ2-7	few	TGTGCCAGCAGCTCCGGGCGGGGGTACGAGCAGTACTTC	CASSSGRGYEQYF
TRBV5-1	TRBD2	TRBJ2-3	-	TGCGCCAGCAGCTTGGTGTCGAGCGGGGGGGATACGCAGTATTTT	CASSLVSSGGDTQYF
TRBV11-2	-	TRBJ2-1	-	TGTGCCAGCAGCTTAAGTTTAGCCGCCCCACCGCCTAAAGAGCAGTTCTTC	CASSLSLAAPPPKEQFF
TRBV7-3	-	TRBJ1-2	-	TGTGCCAGCAGCCCTACCCCCCTACCGAGGTATGGCTACACCTTC	CASSPTPLPRYGYTF
TRBV6-5	TRBD1	TRBJ1-6	few	TGTGCCAGCAGTTACTCGATTGGACAGGGTAATTCACCCCTCCACTTT	CASSYSIGQGNSPLHF
TRBV7-2	-	TRBJ1-1	-	TGTGCCAGCAGCACCTCGACAGGAAGCACTGAAGCTTTCTTT	CASSTSTGSTEAFF
TRBV6-4	-	TRBJ1-1	-	TGTGCCAGCAGTGAGGCCCGCGGGACTGAAGCTTTCTTT	CASSEARGTEAFF
TRBV28	-	TRBJ1-4	-	TGTGCCAGCAGAGAAACAGGGCCGACTAATGAAAAACTGTTTTTT	CASRETGPTNEKLFF
TRBV6-6	-	TRBJ1-2	-	TGTGCCAGCAGTTATGGAGGAAACTATGGCTACACCTTC	CASSYGGNYGYTF
TRBV10-2	TRBD1	TRBJ2-6	-	TGCGCCAGCAGTCCCGCTGGGACAGGGATCTCTGGGGCCAACGTCCTGACTTTC	CASSPAGTGISGANVLTF
TRBV5-1	TRBD1	TRBJ2-3	-	TGCGCCAGCAGCTTAGGGGGCAGTTCTCCGCTGGATACGCAGTATTTT	CASSLGGSSPLDTQYF
TRBV27	-	TRBJ1-2	few	TGTGCCAGCACCGAGACAGCTGGCTATGGCTACACCTTC	CASTETAGYGYTF
TRBV9	TRBD2	TRBJ2-5	-	TGTGCCAGCAGCGTAGGCGGGGGATTTAGTCAAAGGCAGACCCAGTACTTC	CASSVGGGFSQRQTQYF
TRBV10-3	-	TRBJ2-5	-	TGTGCCGCCGCCCCGGGGGTGGTAGAGACCCAGTACTTC	CAAAPGVVETQYF
TRBV15	-	TRBJ1-5	-	TGTGCCACCAGCAGAAGGGAGGGCAATCAGCCCCAGCATTTT	CATSRREGNQPQHF
TRBV19	TRBD1	TRBJ2-7	-	TGTGCCAGTAGTTCTGGGACAGGGTACGCCTACGAGCAGTACTTC	CASSSGTGYAYEQYF
TRBV5-1	-	TRBJ1-2	-	TGCGCCAGCAGCTTGGGACAGCTCTATGGCTACACCTTC	CASSLGQLYGYTF
TRBV18	-	TRBJ1-6	-	TGTGCCAGCTCACCAAAGCAGGATAATTCACCCCTCCACTTT	CASSPKQDNSPLHF
TRBV10-3	-	TRBJ1-5	-	TGTGCCATCAGTGGGACAGACGTTAGCAATCAGCCCCAGCATTTT	CAISGTDVSNQPQHF
TRBV7-8	TRBD1	TRBJ1-6	few	TGTGCCAGCAGCTTAGCGCGTGGGGACAGGAGAGGGGTTGCACCCCTCCACTTT	CASSLARGDRRGVAPLHF
TRBV28	-	TRBJ1-3	few	TGTGCCAGCACCTTAGAGGCTGGAAACACCATATATTTT	CASTLEAGNTIYF
TRBV28	TRBD1	TRBJ2-5	-	TGTGCCAGCAGCGACAGGGTCCCGGGGACCCAGTACTTC	CASSDRVPGTQYF
TRBV11-1	-	TRBJ2-1	-	TGTGCCAGCAGCTTAGGCCGGGGGACCTACAATGAGCAGTTCTTC	CASSLGRGTYNEQFF